A selection of T cell receptor beta chains follows, all from one sample in a study of T cells in tuberculosis. Measured with immunoSEQ multiplex PCR; TCRdb has only the in-frame clones, and not every one. This table has tens of thousands of clones, 90% to 95% appearing once. Sequencing was done on a sample of PBMCs. The receptor set was obtained from a donor aged 10 to 29 with latent tuberculosis or without tuberculosis infection. Some clones in this sample may be carry-over from other donors' samples. Each CDR3 is given with its conserved first and last residue. A D gene is named only where the DNA matches it firmly. The size field is filled for only some rows; it gives once, few, many or a size class.

j_gene: TRBJ1-3
v_gene: TRBV5-1
d_gene: TRBD1
abundance: .
CDR3aa: CASSPRGLRDTIYF
CDR3nt: TGCGCCAGCAGCCCCAGGGGGCTGAGGGACACCATATATTTT

j_gene: TRBJ2-3
v_gene: TRBV14
d_gene: .
abundance: .
CDR3aa: CASSDGVPSTDTQYF
CDR3nt: TGTGCCAGCAGCGACGGGGTCCCCAGCACAGATACGCAGTATTTT

j_gene: TRBJ2-3
v_gene: TRBV7-9
d_gene: TRBD2
abundance: .
CDR3aa: CASSQTSGGTDTQYF
CDR3nt: TGTGCCAGCAGTCAGACTAGCGGGGGGACAGATACGCAGTATTTT

j_gene: TRBJ1-2
v_gene: TRBV15
d_gene: TRBD1
abundance: .
CDR3aa: CATSGGRNRGDYGYTF
CDR3nt: TGTGCCACCAGCGGCGGAAGAAACAGGGGGGACTATGGCTACACCTTC

j_gene: TRBJ2-1
v_gene: TRBV6-5
d_gene: .
abundance: once
CDR3aa: CASREKRDEQFF
CDR3nt: TGTGCCAGCAGGGAGAAGAGGGATGAGCAGTTCTTC

j_gene: TRBJ1-5
v_gene: TRBV6-6
d_gene: .
abundance: .
CDR3aa: CASTSRGRSNQPQHF
CDR3nt: TGTGCCAGCACTTCCAGGGGCAGAAGCAATCAGCCCCAGCATTTT

j_gene: TRBJ1-5
v_gene: TRBV19
d_gene: .
abundance: .
CDR3aa: CASSVEGGPPQHF
CDR3nt: TGTGCCAGTAGTGTAGAGGGGGGTCCTCCCCAGCATTTT

j_gene: TRBJ2-1
v_gene: TRBV6-5
d_gene: .
abundance: .
CDR3aa: CASSYGTANEQFF
CDR3nt: TGTGCCAGCAGTTACGGGACTGCCAATGAGCAGTTCTTC

j_gene: TRBJ1-2
v_gene: TRBV5-1
d_gene: TRBD1
abundance: .
CDR3aa: CASSSGQGGTNYGYTF
CDR3nt: TGCGCCAGCAGCTCAGGACAGGGGGGAACTAACTATGGCTACACCTTC

j_gene: TRBJ1-1
v_gene: TRBV6-1
d_gene: .
abundance: .
CDR3aa: CASSEYGWGQMNTEAFF
CDR3nt: TGTGCCAGCAGTGAATATGGGTGGGGGCAGATGAACACTGAAGCTTTCTTT

j_gene: TRBJ1-1
v_gene: TRBV27
d_gene: TRBD1
abundance: .
CDR3aa: CASSLARDRGPEAFF
CDR3nt: TGTGCCAGCAGTTTAGCACGGGACAGGGGCCCTGAAGCTTTCTTT

j_gene: TRBJ2-6
v_gene: TRBV18
d_gene: TRBD1
abundance: few
CDR3aa: CASPRGPNVLTF
CDR3nt: TGTGCCAGCCCCAGGGGGCCCAACGTCCTGACTTTC

j_gene: TRBJ2-7
v_gene: TRBV5-1
d_gene: .
abundance: .
CDR3aa: CASSLDRPYEQYF
CDR3nt: TGCGCCAGCAGCTTAGACAGGCCCTACGAGCAGTACTTC

j_gene: TRBJ2-2
v_gene: TRBV5-1
d_gene: .
abundance: .
CDR3aa: CASSLLQGFGSGELFF
CDR3nt: TGCGCCAGCAGCCTTTTACAGGGATTTGGATCTGGGGAGCTGTTTTTT

j_gene: TRBJ2-3
v_gene: TRBV7-2
d_gene: .
abundance: .
CDR3aa: CASSSPSLAGSTDTQYF
CDR3nt: TGTGCCAGCAGCTCCCCAAGCCTGGCGGGTAGCACAGATACGCAGTATTTT

j_gene: TRBJ1-1
v_gene: TRBV6-1
d_gene: TRBD1
abundance: .
CDR3aa: CASSWTGLVTEAFF
CDR3nt: TGTGCCAGCAGCTGGACAGGGTTGGTCACTGAAGCTTTCTTT

j_gene: TRBJ1-2
v_gene: TRBV19
d_gene: TRBD1
abundance: .
CDR3aa: CASSPTGESYGYTF
CDR3nt: TGTGCCAGTAGCCCGACAGGGGAGTCCTATGGCTACACCTTC

j_gene: TRBJ2-7
v_gene: TRBV30
d_gene: .
abundance: few
CDR3aa: CAWSGSYEQYF
CDR3nt: TGTGCCTGGAGTGGCAGCTACGAGCAGTACTTC

j_gene: TRBJ2-5
v_gene: TRBV4-3
d_gene: .
abundance: .
CDR3aa: CASSQDLRVRGETQYF
CDR3nt: TGCGCCAGCAGCCAAGATCTCCGGGTCCGTGGGGAGACCCAGTACTTC

j_gene: TRBJ1-4
v_gene: TRBV18
d_gene: .
abundance: .
CDR3aa: CASSTSGATNEKLFF
CDR3nt: TGTGCCAGCTCCACCTCCGGGGCAACTAATGAAAAACTGTTTTTT

j_gene: TRBJ1-2
v_gene: TRBV30
d_gene: .
abundance: .
CDR3aa: CAWSVLRGVYGYTF
CDR3nt: TGTGCCTGGAGTGTATTAAGGGGTGTCTATGGCTACACCTTC

j_gene: TRBJ2-1
v_gene: TRBV6-5
d_gene: .
abundance: .
CDR3aa: CASSYDFLSYNEQFF
CDR3nt: TGTGCCAGCAGTTACGACTTCCTGTCCTACAATGAGCAGTTCTTC

j_gene: TRBJ2-7
v_gene: TRBV7-9
d_gene: .
abundance: few
CDR3aa: CASSRPFGGDEQYF
CDR3nt: TGTGCCAGCAGCCGCCCCTTTGGGGGCGACGAGCAGTACTTC

j_gene: TRBJ1-2
v_gene: TRBV30
d_gene: .
abundance: .
CDR3aa: CAWRQNYGYTF
CDR3nt: TGTGCCTGGAGACAGAACTATGGCTACACCTTC

j_gene: TRBJ1-1
v_gene: TRBV5-1
d_gene: .
abundance: .
CDR3aa: CASSWGGSKRNTEAFF
CDR3nt: TGCGCCAGCAGTTGGGGGGGTAGTAAGAGAAACACTGAAGCTTTCTTT

j_gene: TRBJ2-7
v_gene: TRBV5-1
d_gene: .
abundance: .
CDR3aa: CASSLYSGSDEQYF
CDR3nt: TGCGCCAGCAGCCTGTACTCGGGGAGCGACGAGCAGTACTTC

j_gene: TRBJ2-2
v_gene: TRBV10-3
d_gene: TRBD2
abundance: .
CDR3aa: CAIRPGSGVGGELFF
CDR3nt: TGTGCCATCAGACCAGGTAGCGGGGTCGGAGGGGAGCTGTTTTTT

j_gene: TRBJ1-2
v_gene: TRBV4-2
d_gene: TRBD1
abundance: .
CDR3aa: CASSHSGVEGQGDGYTF
CDR3nt: TGTGCCAGCAGCCATTCTGGTGTCGAGGGACAGGGTGATGGCTACACCTTC

j_gene: TRBJ1-6
v_gene: TRBV7-8
d_gene: TRBD1
abundance: .
CDR3aa: CASRDYRDSSYNSPLHF
CDR3nt: TGTGCCAGCAGGGACTACAGGGACAGCTCCTATAATTCACCCCTCCACTTT

j_gene: TRBJ1-6
v_gene: TRBV30
d_gene: .
abundance: .
CDR3aa: CAWTGINSPLHF
CDR3nt: TGTGCCTGGACAGGGATTAATTCACCCCTCCACTTT

j_gene: TRBJ2-1
v_gene: TRBV27
d_gene: TRBD1
abundance: .
CDR3aa: CASSLFGDRINEQFF
CDR3nt: TGTGCCAGCAGTTTATTTGGGGACAGGATCAATGAGCAGTTCTTC